The sequence of this T cell receptor beta chain was determined in a study of cytomegalovirus exposure and HLA in healthy donors. General observations from the study: The study listed approximately 160 cytomegalovirus-associated TCR beta chains. Cytomegalovirus status was reportedly diagnosed by the classifier with high specificity and sensitivity.

Deletions cut 6 bases from V and 5 bases from J, with 13 bases between. Germline V lookup: CDR1 MNHNY, CDR2 SVGAGI (reference sequence). The CDR3 is 13 residues long. Details on this clone: The antigen is not known.

Profiled with immunoSEQ multiplex PCR; TCRdb holds only in-frame clones, not every one. This sample has about 160,000 clones; approximately 96% occur once, and the top ten carry about 0.89%. The origin of this receptor is a woman aged 18-35 years in good health and CMV-seronegative. The source material was PBMCs. The chain carries TRBV6-6 and TRBJ2-5, with a tentative D call TRBD2 (5 bases). The CDR3 region has the DNA TGTGCCAGCAGCCCCGGGGTGGGGGAGACCCAGTACTTC. Amino acids: CASSPGVGETQYF.